This TCR beta chain was retrieved from a study of T cells in Graves' hyperthyroidism and ophthalmopathy. Looking at the study overall: Once the initial diagnosis was made, peripheral blood was obtained before any treatment.

What was amplified from RNA transcripts were TCR beta CDR3 regions. HTBI primers were the set used in a first-round RT-PCR of the TCR CDR3. Each CDR3 protein is one row after TCRdb ran MiXCR on the multiplex PCR reads. Of around 350,000 distinct CDR3 sequences listed, about 19% are singletons. This clonotype was counted many times. Trimming removed 2 bases from V and 3 bases from J, with 11 bases in between. Looked up from germline, CDR1 is SGHAT and CDR2 is FQNNGV. CDR3 length: 14 residues. The sequence was collected from a young woman with Graves' hyperthyroidism. The chain joins TRBV11-2 to TRBJ2-7, with D tentatively TRBD2 (5 bases). Sequences were obtained from blood. Written as DNA, the CDR3 is TGTGCCAGCAGCTTATACGGGGTGGGCTACGAGCAGTACTTC. Protein product: CASSLYGVGYEQYF.